These 10 T cell receptor beta chains originate from one sample sequenced in a study of OX40 agonist ivuxolimab in advanced cancers. Using immunoSEQ multiplex PCR, the repertoire was profiled, and TCRdb retains in-frame clones only, with some absent. The table records tens of thousands of clones, 88% of them present only once. Sequenced material: CD4+ or CD8+ T cells sorted from blood, taken in a trial of the OX40 agonist ivuxolimab. Source of these receptors: an adult with an advanced solid tumor such as melanoma, head and neck, liver or kidney cancer.

This clone was recorded a few times. The V and J genes are TRBV19 and TRBJ2-7, with a weak D call TRBD1 (6 bases). CDR3 length: 13 amino acids. Germline lookup yields CDR1 LNHDA and CDR2 SQIVND (reference sequence). Trimming left V 9 bases short and J 6 bases short, with 18 bases between. The CDR3 here is CASASGVGGEQYV. CDR3 bases: TGTGCCAGCGCGTCAGGGGTAGGTGGCGAGCAGTACGTC.

The rearrangement links TRBV4-1 to TRBJ1-2; TRBD1 matches 9 bases. V was pared by 4 bases and J by 7 bases, with 7 bases of the junction left unmatched. The CDR3 extends over 14 amino acids. Per the germline V gene, CDR1 is MGHRA and CDR2 is YSYEKL. For the CDR3, the DNA is TGCGCCAGCAGCCGTGGACAGGGGTTAGGTGGCTACACCTTC. Its protein is CASSRGQGLGGYTF.

This chain links TRBV27 with TRBJ1-5; D is ambiguous. CDR3 size: 16 residues. V lost 0 bases and J lost 4, with 13 bases in between. Looked up from germline, CDR1 is MNHEY and CDR2 is SMNVEV (reference sequence). The CDR3 region has the DNA TGTGCCAGCAGTTTATCCGCCCCGGGCGGGAATCAGCCCCAGCATTTT. It yields the protein CASSLSAPGGNQPQHF.

The chain employs TRBV4-3 and TRBJ2-5, with 9 bases identical to TRBD2. With 3 bases clipped from V and 2 bases from J, the junction kept 7 bases outside the gene matches. The CDR3 covers 16 residues. Germline V lookup: CDR1 LGHNA, CDR2 YSLEER. Here the CDR3 reads CASSQTSGHSQETQYF. The CDR3 bases are TGCGCCAGCAGCCAGACTAGCGGCCACTCTCAAGAGACCCAGTACTTC.

CDR3 residues: CASSRGGGGFQETQYF. The CDR3 region has the DNA TGTGCCAGCAGCCGAGGGGGCGGGGGATTTCAAGAGACCCAGTACTTC. This rearrangement joins TRBV7-6 to TRBJ2-5, with D perhaps being TRBD1 or TRBD2 (7 bases each). Trimming took off 5 bases at V and 2 bases at J, with 18 bases between the two ends. CDR3 size: 16 residues. Germline V gene lookup returns CDR1 SGHVS and CDR2 FNYEAQ.

V and J are TRBV7-6 and TRBJ2-3, with D perhaps matching TRBD1 (8 bases). Trimming removed 2 bases from V and 3 bases from J, with 12 bases in between. CDR3 length: 15 amino acids. CDR1 and CDR2 (germline): SGHVS, FNYEAQ. The DNA of the CDR3 is TGTGCCAGCAGCTTATACAGGGGGGGTACAGATACGCAGTATTTT. Protein sequence: CASSLYRGGTDTQYF.

The gene calls are TRBV9 and TRBJ2-3, with D hard to call. The ends were cut back, 0 bases at V and 2 bases at J, with 7 bases in the middle. Germline V gives CDR1 SGDLS, CDR2 YYNGEE. The CDR3 has 14 amino acids. The CDR3 DNA follows: TGTGCCAGCAGCGTAGAGAAGTCCACAGATACGCAGTATTTT. Translated, it gives CASSVEKSTDTQYF.

The CDR3 spells CASSLQFPEQYF. CDR3 nucleotides: TGTGCCAGCAGTTTGCAGTTCCCCGAGCAGTACTTC. The chain combines TRBV28 with TRBJ2-7; D uncertain. Trimming cost V 3 bases and J 6 bases, with 9 bases left between them. This CDR3 is 12 amino acids long. The germline V gene has CDR1 MDHEN and CDR2 SYDVKM.

The chain couples TRBV7-2 to TRBJ2-1; 9 bases are a match to TRBD1. The CDR3 covers 17 residues. Trimming cost V 2 bases and J 2 bases; bases outside gene matches: 7. The germline V gene has CDR1 SGHTA and CDR2 FQGNSA. The CDR3 region has the DNA TGTGCCAGCAGCTTACTACCCGGGACAGGGCCCTACAATGAGCAGTTCTTC. Translated, it gives CASSLLPGTGPYNEQFF. The variable domain in full, completed from reference TRBV7-2 and TRBJ2-1, reads GAGVSQSPSNKVTEKGKDVELRCDPISGHTALYWYRQSLGQGLEFLIYFQGNSAPDKSGLPSDRFSAERTGGSVSTLTIQRTQQEDSAVYLCASSLLPGTGPYNEQFFGPGTRLTVL.

The chain is built from TRBV7-8 and TRBJ1-2; D might be TRBD1 (5 bases). Trimming left V 1 base short and J 7 bases short, with 22 bases between. CDR1 is SGHVS, CDR2 FQNEAQ, per germline. CDR3 length equals 17 residues. The CDR3 loop is CASSLVVGLRSVPGYTF. CDR3 coding DNA: TGTGCCAGCAGCTTAGTGGTGGGACTCAGGAGTGTCCCTGGCTACACCTTC.